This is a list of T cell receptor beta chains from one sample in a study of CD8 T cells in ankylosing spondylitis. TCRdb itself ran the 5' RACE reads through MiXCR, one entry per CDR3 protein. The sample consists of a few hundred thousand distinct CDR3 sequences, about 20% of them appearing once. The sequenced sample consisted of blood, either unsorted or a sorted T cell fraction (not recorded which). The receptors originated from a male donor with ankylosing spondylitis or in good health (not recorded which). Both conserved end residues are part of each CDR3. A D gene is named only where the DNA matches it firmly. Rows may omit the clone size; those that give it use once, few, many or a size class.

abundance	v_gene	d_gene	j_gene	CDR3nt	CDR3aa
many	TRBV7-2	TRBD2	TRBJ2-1	TGTGCCAGCAGTTCGGGACTAGCGGGAGGGTACGAGCAGTTCTTC	CASSSGLAGGYEQFF
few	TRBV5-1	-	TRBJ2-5	TGCGCCAGCACCATGGGGCCGTCTAGGGAGGAAGAAGAGACCCAGTACTTC	CASTMGPSREEEETQYF
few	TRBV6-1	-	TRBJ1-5	TGTGCCAGCAGTGATCGAACCGATAGCAATCAGCCCCAGCATTTT	CASSDRTDSNQPQHF
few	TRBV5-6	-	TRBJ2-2	TGTGCCAGCAGCTTCACAGGGGGGGCCGGGGAGCTGTTTTTT	CASSFTGGAGELFF
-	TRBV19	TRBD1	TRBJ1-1	TGTGCCAGTAGCTTAACGACAGGGGGCTGGAACACTGAAGCTTTCTTT	CASSLTTGGWNTEAFF
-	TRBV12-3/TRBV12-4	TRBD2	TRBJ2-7	TGTGCCAGCAGTTCAGGACTAGCGGGGCCCTACGAGCAGTACTTC	CASSSGLAGPYEQYF
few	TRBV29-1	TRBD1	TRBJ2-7	TGCAGCGTTAGAGGACAGGGAGCCTACGAGCAGTACTTC	CSVRGQGAYEQYF
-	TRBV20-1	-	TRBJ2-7	TGCAGTGCTAGAGGACAGGCCTACTACGAGCAGTACTTC	CSARGQAYYEQYF
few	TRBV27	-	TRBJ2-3	TGTGCCAGCAGTTTATCGGGCGGGTTGTCCCCGTATTTT	CASSLSGGLSPYF
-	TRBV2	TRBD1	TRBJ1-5	TGTGCCAGCAGCACCGGGACAGCTTATCAGCCCCAGCATTTT	CASSTGTAYQPQHF
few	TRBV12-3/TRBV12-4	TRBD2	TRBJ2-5	TGTGCCAGCAGTTTATACGGGGGGGTAAGAGAGACCCAGTACTTC	CASSLYGGVRETQYF
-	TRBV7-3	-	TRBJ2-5	TGTGCCAGCAGCTTAGATCAGGGGCTCCAAGAGACCCAGTACTTC	CASSLDQGLQETQYF
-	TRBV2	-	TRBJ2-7	TGTGCCAGCAGGGAAGAGCCGGGGGCCTACGAGCAGTACTTC	CASREEPGAYEQYF
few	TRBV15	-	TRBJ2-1	TGTGCCACCAGCAGAAAATCGGCAGCAGATTACAATGAGCAGTTCTTC	CATSRKSAADYNEQFF
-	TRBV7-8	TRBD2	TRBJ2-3	TGTGCCAGCAGCTTTAGCGGGAGGGCCCGAAGCACAGATACGCAGTATTTT	CASSFSGRARSTDTQYF
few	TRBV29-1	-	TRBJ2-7	TGCAGCGTGGGGGGCGACCATTCCTACGAGCAGTACTTC	CSVGGDHSYEQYF
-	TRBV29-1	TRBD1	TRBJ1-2	TGCAGCGCCCGAGACCCAGGGGGCGAAGGCTACACCTTC	CSARDPGGEGYTF
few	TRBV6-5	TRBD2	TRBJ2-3	TGTGCCAGCAGTTATTCCCTAGCGGACACAGATACGCAGTATTTT	CASSYSLADTDTQYF
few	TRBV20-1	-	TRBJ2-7	TGCAGTGCTACAACAGGGTCCGAGCAGTACTTC	CSATTGSEQYF
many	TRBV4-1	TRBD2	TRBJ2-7	TGCGCCAGCAGCCAAGATCAATTAGCGGGGGACGAGCAGTACTTC	CASSQDQLAGDEQYF
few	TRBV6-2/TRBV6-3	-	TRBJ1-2	TGTGCCAGCAGTTACTCATACGGATACTATGGGTACACCTTC	CASSYSYGYYGYTF
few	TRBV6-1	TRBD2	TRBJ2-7	TGTGCCAGCAGGGACACTCCGGGACTAGCGGGAAGGAACGAGCAGTACTTC	CASRDTPGLAGRNEQYF
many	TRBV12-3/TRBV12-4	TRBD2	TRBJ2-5	TGTGCCAGCAGTTGGGCGGGAGAGGAGACCCAGTACTTC	CASSWAGEETQYF
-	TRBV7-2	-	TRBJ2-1	TGTGCCAGCAGCTTAGTAGAAGGGCCACTCGAGTTCTTC	CASSLVEGPLEFF
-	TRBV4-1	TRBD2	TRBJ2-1	TGCGCCAGCAGCCAAGATAGCGGGAGGGCCCGTGAGCAGTTCTTC	CASSQDSGRAREQFF
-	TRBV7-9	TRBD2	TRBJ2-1	TGTGCCAGCAGCCCCCGACTAGCGGATAACAATGAGCAGTTCTTC	CASSPRLADNNEQFF
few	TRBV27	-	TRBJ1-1	TGTGCCAGCAGTTTCGTGGCAGGGAGCGAACCTTTCTTT	CASSFVAGSEPFF
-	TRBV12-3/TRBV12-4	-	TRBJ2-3	TGTGCCAGCAGTCTCGGGACCCCCCTAGATACGCAGTATTTT	CASSLGTPLDTQYF
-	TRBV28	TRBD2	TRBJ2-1	TGTGCCAGCAGGGGCTTAGCGGGAGGAGCCACCAATGAGCAGTTCTTC	CASRGLAGGATNEQFF
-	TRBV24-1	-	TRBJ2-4	TGTGCCACCAGTGATTTGAGGGCTATAGCCAAAAACATTCAGTACTTC	CATSDLRAIAKNIQYF
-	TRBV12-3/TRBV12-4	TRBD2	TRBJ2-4	TGTGCCAGCAGTTTAGCGGCGGGAGGGCCTCCCAAAAACATTCAGTACTTC	CASSLAAGGPPKNIQYF
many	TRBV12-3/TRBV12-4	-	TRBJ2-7	TGTGCCAGCAGTCCACAGGGTGGCGAGCAGTACTTC	CASSPQGGEQYF